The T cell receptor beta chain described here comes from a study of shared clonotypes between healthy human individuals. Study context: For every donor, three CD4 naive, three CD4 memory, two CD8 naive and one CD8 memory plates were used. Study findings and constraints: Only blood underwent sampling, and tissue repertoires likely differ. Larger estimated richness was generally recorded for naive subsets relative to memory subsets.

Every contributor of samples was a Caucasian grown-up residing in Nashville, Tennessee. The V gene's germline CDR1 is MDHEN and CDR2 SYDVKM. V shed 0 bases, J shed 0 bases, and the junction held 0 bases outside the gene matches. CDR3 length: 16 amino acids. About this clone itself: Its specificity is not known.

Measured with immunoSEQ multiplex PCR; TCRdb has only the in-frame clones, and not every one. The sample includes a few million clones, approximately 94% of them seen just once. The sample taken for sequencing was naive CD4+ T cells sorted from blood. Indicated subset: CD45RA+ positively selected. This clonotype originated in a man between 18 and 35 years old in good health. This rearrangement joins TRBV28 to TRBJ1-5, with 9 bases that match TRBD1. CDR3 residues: CASSLWDRGSNQPQHF. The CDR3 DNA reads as TGTGCCAGCAGTTTATGGGACAGGGGTAGCAATCAGCCCCAGCATTTT.